This T cell receptor beta chain was recorded in a study of blood T cell repertoires in COVID-19. This CDR3 has 16 residues. The germline CDR1 and CDR2 sequences are SGHNT and YENEEA. Trimming cost V 3 bases and J 8 bases; bases outside gene matches: 11. Data came from immunoSEQ multiplex PCR; TCRdb stores just in-frame clones and leaves some out. The sample shows more than 100,000 clones, about 80% of them seen only once. The specimen was PBMCs or T cells enriched from blood (not recorded which). J is TRBJ2-1 and V is TRBV11-3; 9 bases match TRBD1. This TCR was sampled from a man in his forties or fifties with acute COVID-19. In DNA form, the CDR3 reads TGTGCCAGCAGCTTTCGAGGGGGACAGGGTGCCGATGAGCAGTTCTTC. Amino acid sequence: CASSFRGGQGADEQFF.